This entry lists 8 T cell receptor beta chains sequenced from one sample in a study of tumor and adjacent non-tumor tissue in lung cancer. No cell sorting was done before RNA was extracted from the tissue. A modified ARM-PCR protocol with three rounds of nested PCR amplified TCRbeta. TCRdb ran MiXCR on the multiplex PCR reads and lists one entry per CDR3 protein. The sample has about 200,000 distinct CDR3 sequences; 71% are singletons. Input material: lung tumor tissue. The receptors stem from a man between 60 and 75 years old with non-small cell lung cancer.

The chain links TRBV6-2 or TRBV6-3 to TRBJ2-3; D may be TRBD2 (6 bases). The germline gives CDR1 MNHEY, CDR2 SVGEGT. The V end lost 7 bases, the J end lost 4 bases, and 12 bases lay between the germline ends. This CDR3 region has 13 residues. The CDR3 is CASTERRADTQYF. The CDR3 DNA is TGTGCCAGCACCGAGAGGAGGGCAGATACGCAGTATTTT.

The chain combines TRBV7-9 with TRBJ2-5; the match to TRBD1 covers 9 bases. In germline, CDR1 is SEHNR, CDR2 FQNEAQ (reference sequence). J lost 10 bases, V lost 5 bases, and 8 bases had no gene match. The CDR3 has 13 amino acids. Here the CDR3 DNA reads TGTGCCAGCAGCCGGGGACAGGGAGTTGTCCAGTACTTC. It translates to CASSRGQGVVQYF.

The chain uses TRBV20-1 and TRBJ2-5; the match to TRBD2 covers 7 bases. The trim removed 0 bases at V and 4 bases at J, leaving 14 bases unmatched. CDR1 and CDR2 from the germline V gene are DFQATT and SNEGSKA (reference sequence). This CDR3 spans 17 amino acids. The CDR3 nucleotides are TGCAGTGCTAGAGATATGAAGAGGACTAGTAAGAGAGAGACCCAGTACTTC. It is translated as CSARDMKRTSKRETQYF.

This clonotype showed up just once. Since a much larger clone is just one base distant, this may be a read error. The genes are TRBV20-1 and TRBJ2-1; the match to TRBD2 covers 13 bases. Germline V gene sequence: CDR1 DFQATT, CDR2 SNEGSKA (reference sequence). The CDR3 length is 14 residues. CDR3 sequence (DNA): TGCAGAGCTTCGGGACTAGCGGGATACAATGAGCAGTTCTTC. Residues: CRASGLAGYNEQFF.

This clonotype was observed once. A much larger clone lies a single base off, so this may be a read error. The chain links TRBV12-3 or TRBV12-4 to TRBJ2-1; 8 bases are shared with TRBD2. CDR3 size: 14 residues. The CDR3 sequence is CASSLSAGGNERFF. The DNA of the CDR3 is TGTGCCAGCAGTTTATCGGCGGGAGGCAATGAGCGGTTCTTC.

This chain uses TRBV29-1 with TRBJ1-5; D is unclear. The CDR3 sequence is 13 residues long. Germline V CDR1 and CDR2: SQVTM, ANQGSEA. The chain's CDR3 is CCSPYRGDQPQHF. The DNA for the CDR3 is TGCTGCTCCCCTTACCGGGGTGATCAGCCCCAGCATTTT.

Only a few counts were recorded for this clonotype. This chain links TRBV29-1 with TRBJ1-3; 9 nucleotides agree with TRBD1. CDR1 and CDR2 from the germline V gene are SQVTM and ANQGSEA. The CDR3 consists of 16 residues. V lost 4 bases and J lost 0; bases outside the gene matches: 7. This chain's CDR3 is CSVAGQGTSSGNTIYF. CDR3 nucleotides: TGCAGCGTTGCCGGACAGGGGACGAGCTCTGGAAACACCATATATTTT.

Points on this clonotype: No conserved phenylalanine or tryptophan is present at the end of the CDR3, so a read error is the likely explanation. V is TRBV11-1 and J is TRBJ2-3; 8 nucleotides match TRBD1. Germline V CDR1 and CDR2: SGHAT, FQDESV (reference sequence). J lost 6 bases, V lost 6 bases, and 11 bases had no gene match. The CDR3 is 15 amino acids. The CDR3 protein is CASSPRQGRLDTQYY. CDR3 coding DNA: TGTGCCAGCAGTCCCCGACAGGGGCGGCTTGATACGCAGTATTAT.